This T cell receptor beta chain was sequenced in a study of cytotoxic CD8 clonotypes in ibrutinib-treated CLL. The repertoire was sequenced with immunoSEQ multiplex PCR; TCRdb's copy has only in-frame clones and lacks some. The table includes approximately 22,000 clones, over 70% detected once. The CDR3 is 15 residues long. In germline, CDR1 is SGHRS, CDR2 YFSETQ. Trimming cost V 2 bases and J 2 bases, with 11 bases left between them. A word on this clone: What it binds is not known.

Points from the study as a whole: Clonality rose at ibrutinib response and fell back toward baseline at progression. Baseline clonality exceeded age-matched healthy donors and tracked circulating CD8+ T-cell counts.

This material consisted of PBMCs, taken before ibrutinib treatment. This TCR was recovered from a human donor with chronic lymphocytic leukemia. This sequence joins TRBV5-1 and TRBJ2-1; TRBD2 is a possible D gene (6 bases). In DNA form, the CDR3 reads TGCGCCAGCAGCTTCGGCGGGATGACCTACAATGAGCAGTTCTTC. The encoded protein is CASSFGGMTYNEQFF.